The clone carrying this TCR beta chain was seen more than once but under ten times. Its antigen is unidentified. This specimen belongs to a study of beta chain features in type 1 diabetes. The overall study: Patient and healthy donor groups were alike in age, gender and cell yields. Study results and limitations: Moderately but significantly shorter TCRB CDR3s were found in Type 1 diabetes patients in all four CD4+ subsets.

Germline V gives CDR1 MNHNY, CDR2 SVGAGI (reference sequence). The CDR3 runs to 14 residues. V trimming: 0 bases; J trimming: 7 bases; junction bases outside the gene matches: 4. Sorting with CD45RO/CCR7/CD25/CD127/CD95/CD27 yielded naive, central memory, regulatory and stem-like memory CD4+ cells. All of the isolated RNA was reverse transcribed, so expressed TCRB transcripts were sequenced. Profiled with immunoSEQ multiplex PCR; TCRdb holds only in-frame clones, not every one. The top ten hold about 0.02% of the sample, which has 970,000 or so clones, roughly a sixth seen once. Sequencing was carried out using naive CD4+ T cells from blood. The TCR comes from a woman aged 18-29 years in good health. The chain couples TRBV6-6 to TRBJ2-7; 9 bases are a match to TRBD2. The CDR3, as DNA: TGTGCCAGCAGTTACTCCCGACTAGCGGAGGAGCAGTACTTC. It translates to CASSYSRLAEEQYF.